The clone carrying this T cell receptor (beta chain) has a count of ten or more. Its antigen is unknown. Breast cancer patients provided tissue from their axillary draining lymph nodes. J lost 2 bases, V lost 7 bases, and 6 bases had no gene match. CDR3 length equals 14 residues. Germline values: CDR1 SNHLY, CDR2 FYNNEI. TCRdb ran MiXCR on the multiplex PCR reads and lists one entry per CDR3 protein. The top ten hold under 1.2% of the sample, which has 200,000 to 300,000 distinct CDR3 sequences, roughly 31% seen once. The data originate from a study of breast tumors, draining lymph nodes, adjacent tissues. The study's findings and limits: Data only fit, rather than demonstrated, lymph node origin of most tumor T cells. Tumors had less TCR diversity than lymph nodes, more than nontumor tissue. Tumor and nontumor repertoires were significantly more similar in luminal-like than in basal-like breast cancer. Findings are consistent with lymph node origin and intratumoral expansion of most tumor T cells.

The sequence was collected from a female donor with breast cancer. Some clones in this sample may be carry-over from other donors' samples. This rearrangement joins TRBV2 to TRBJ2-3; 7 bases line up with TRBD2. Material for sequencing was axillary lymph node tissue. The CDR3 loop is CASNQRGVTDTQYF. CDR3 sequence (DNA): TGTGCCAGCAACCAGCGGGGTGTCACAGATACGCAGTATTTT.